These T cell receptor beta chains were read from a single sample in a study of beta chain features in type 1 diabetes. Generated by immunoSEQ multiplex PCR, the TCRdb table keeps only in-frame clones and is missing some. In the table there are about 350,000 clones, roughly 21% of which are singletons. Material: naive CD4+ T cells from blood. The receptors were sampled from a woman aged 18-29 years in good health. Both conserved end residues are part of each CDR3. D genes are given only for firm matches. The listing skips clone size in some rows; elsewhere it reads once, few, many or a size class.

J gene,clone size,V gene,D gene,CDR3 protein,CDR3 DNA
TRBJ1-2,few,TRBV6-6,-,CASRPTGRGYTF,TGTGCCAGCAGACCCACAGGGCGAGGCTACACCTTC
TRBJ1-2,few,TRBV5-1,TRBD1,CASSLSDRGGYTF,TGCGCCAGCAGCTTGTCGGACAGGGGAGGCTACACCTTC
TRBJ2-7,few,TRBV5-1,-,CASSSAGSEQYF,TGCGCCAGCAGCTCCGCGGGGTCCGAGCAGTACTTC
TRBJ2-1,-,TRBV5-1,-,CASSLGLAEGAQFF,TGCGCCAGCAGCTTGGGGTTAGCGGAGGGAGCGCAGTTCTTC
TRBJ2-1,-,TRBV19,TRBD2,CASRTSARRDNEQFF,TGTGCCAGTAGGACTAGCGCCCGGCGGGATAATGAGCAGTTCTTC
TRBJ2-1,few,TRBV4-2,TRBD2,CASSQEVWLADYNEQFF,TGTGCCAGCAGCCAAGAGGTTTGGCTAGCGGACTACAATGAGCAGTTCTTC
TRBJ2-1,-,TRBV11-2,TRBD2,CASSGGLAVQNEQFF,TGTGCCAGCAGCGGGGGACTAGCCGTACAAAATGAGCAGTTCTTC
TRBJ2-1,few,TRBV5-1,TRBD2,CASSTPWKLAGHNEQFF,TGCGCCAGCAGCACCCCCTGGAAGCTAGCGGGTCACAATGAGCAGTTCTTC
TRBJ2-5,-,TRBV5-1,TRBD1,CASSLEGQGRGTQYF,TGCGCCAGCAGCTTGGAAGGACAGGGCCGTGGGACCCAGTACTTC
TRBJ1-6,-,TRBV30,TRBD1,CAWGGQGNSPLHF,TGTGCCTGGGGGGGACAGGGGAATTCACCCCTCCACTTT
TRBJ1-1,few,TRBV29-1,TRBD1,CSVLRDRGSTEAFF,TGCAGCGTCCTGAGGGACAGGGGGAGCACTGAAGCTTTCTTT
TRBJ2-3,few,TRBV7-9,-,CASSSSGSTDTQYF,TGTGCCAGCAGCTCTTCCGGGAGCACAGATACGCAGTATTTT
TRBJ2-1,-,TRBV7-2,TRBD2,CASSVSGPDSYNEQFF,TGTGCCAGCAGCGTTAGCGGGCCCGACTCCTACAATGAGCAGTTCTTC
TRBJ2-3,-,TRBV11-2,TRBD2,CALDSETSGGAGTDTQYF,TGTGCCCTCGACAGCGAGACTAGCGGGGGGGCGGGCACAGATACGCAGTATTTT
TRBJ2-1,once,TRBV5-1,-,CASSIQGSNNEQFF,TGCGCCAGCAGCATTCAGGGGTCCAACAATGAGCAGTTCTTC
TRBJ2-4,few,TRBV5-4,-,CASNYYAENIQYF,TGTGCCAGCAACTACTACGCCGAAAACATTCAGTACTTC
TRBJ2-5,-,TRBV7-9,-,CASSSGLGETQYF,TGTGCCAGCAGCTCAGGGCTAGGGGAGACCCAGTACTTC
TRBJ2-3,-,TRBV30,-,CAGTKGRNTDTQYF,TGTGCCGGAACAAAGGGGAGGAACACAGATACGCAGTATTTT
TRBJ2-7,few,TRBV7-9,-,CASSFGSRGFKSYEQYF,TGTGCCAGCAGCTTTGGCAGCCGGGGTTTCAAATCCTACGAGCAGTACTTC
TRBJ1-1,-,TRBV27,-,CASSVTGNTEAFF,TGTGCCAGCAGTGTTACAGGGAACACTGAAGCTTTCTTT
TRBJ2-3,-,TRBV7-9,-,CASSSRAPGADTQYF,TGTGCCAGCAGCTCGAGGGCTCCCGGCGCAGATACGCAGTATTTT
TRBJ2-3,few,TRBV7-2,TRBD2,CASSLLAGGGTDTQYF,TGTGCCAGCAGCCTTCTAGCGGGGGGGGGCACAGATACGCAGTATTTT
TRBJ2-1,few,TRBV7-9,-,CASDFVGEQFF,TGTGCCAGCGACTTCGTTGGTGAGCAGTTCTTC